One sample yielded the 17 T cell receptor beta chains listed below, sequenced in a study of memory CD4+ T cells and cytomegalovirus serostatus. The data were produced by immunoSEQ multiplex PCR, yet TCRdb's version contains in-frame clones alone and is incomplete. This repertoire shows roughly 50,000 clones, around 80% found once; its top ten account for about 0.73%. The sort gate was single viable CD3+CD4+CD8-CD45RO+ cells for memory CD4+ T cells. The sequenced sample was memory CD4+ T cells from blood. The origin of the receptors is an adult in good health and CMV-seronegative.

Only a few counts were recorded for this clone. The J gene is TRBJ2-1, the V gene TRBV6-6; weak D call: TRBD1 (6 bases). The length of the CDR3 is 14 residues. The V end was cut by 7 bases, the J end by 7 bases, with 17 bases between. In germline, CDR1 is MNHNY, CDR2 SVGAGI (reference sequence). The CDR3 DNA follows: TGTGCCAGCACACTGAGCAACAGGGAGAATGAGCAGTTCTTC. This sequence encodes CASTLSNRENEQFF.

This clone was counted a single time. The chain couples TRBV5-5 to TRBJ2-5; D remains ambiguous. CDR3 length: 15 amino acids. CDR1 is SGHKS, CDR2 YYEKEE, per germline (reference sequence). V lost 6 bases and J 2 bases, leaving 17 bases between the germline ends. The CDR3 loop reads CASNPRSGAQETQYF. The DNA for the CDR3 is TGTGCCAGCAACCCCAGGAGTGGAGCACAAGAGACCCAGTACTTC.

The chain carries TRBV11-2 and TRBJ2-3; tentative D call: TRBD2 (6 bases). Trimming removed 5 bases from V and 5 bases from J, with 17 bases in between. Looked up from germline, CDR1 is SGHAT and CDR2 is FQNNGV. CDR3 length equals 15 residues. The CDR3: CASSPEGGLRDTQYF. The CDR3, as DNA: TGTGCCAGCAGCCCAGAGGGAGGACTACGAGATACGCAGTATTTT.

This clone was detected only once. The chain couples TRBV4-1 to TRBJ2-5; 7 positions agree with TRBD2. With the DNA end fitting TRBJ2-7 better, the J assignment may be wrong. Germline V gene sequence: CDR1 MGHRA, CDR2 YSYEKL. This CDR3 is built from 16 residues. The CDR3 DNA follows: TGCGCCAGCAGCCATGAGCTAGCGGTTACGACCTACGAGCAGTACTTC. Translating gives CASSHELAVTTYEQYF.

V is TRBV19 and J is TRBJ1-5, with D unresolved. This CDR3 has 13 residues. V was shortened by 6 bases and J by 0 bases, with 6 bases between the two germline ends. The germline V gene has CDR1 LNHDA and CDR2 SQIVND (reference sequence). The CDR3 region has the DNA TGTGCCAGTAGACAGATTAGCAATCAGCCCCAGCATTTT. Protein sequence: CASRQISNQPQHF.

This clone was seen just once. The chain has TRBV7-9 and TRBJ2-2; 8 bases map to TRBD1. V lost 4 bases to trimming and J lost 0 bases; unmatched junction nucleotides: 4. In germline, CDR1 is SEHNR, CDR2 FQNEAQ (reference sequence). There are 16 residues in the CDR3. The CDR3 DNA reads TGTGCCAGCAGCTCAGACAGGGGCACGAACACCGGGGAGCTGTTTTTT. Amino acid sequence: CASSSDRGTNTGELFF.

This chain uses TRBV9 with TRBJ2-7; no definite D call. CDR3 length: 15 residues. V was cut by 4 bases and J by 0 bases, with 14 bases left in between. Germline V CDR1 and CDR2: SGDLS, YYNGEE. The CDR3 region is CASSPSDGFSYEQYF. CDR3 sequence (DNA): TGTGCCAGCAGCCCCTCTGACGGATTCTCCTACGAGCAGTACTTC.

V usage is TRBV19 and J usage is TRBJ2-5; D possibly corresponds to TRBD2 (6 bases). Germline CDR1 reads LNHDA; CDR2 reads SQIVND (reference sequence). The CDR3 totals 15 residues. Trimming shortened V by 3 bases and J by 5 bases, and 16 bases separated the two germline ends. The CDR3 loop is CASSIDPTRLETQYF. The DNA for the CDR3 is TGTGCCAGTAGTATCGACCCGACTAGACTGGAGACCCAGTACTTC. The full variable domain, with the rest looked up from reference TRBV19 and TRBJ2-5, is DGGITQSPKYLFRKEGQNVTLSCEQNLNHDAMYWYRQDPGQGLRLIYYSQIVNDFQKGDIAEGYSVSREKKESFPLTVTSAQKNPTAFYLCASSIDPTRLETQYFGPGTRLLVL.

V usage is TRBV6-5 and J usage is TRBJ1-2; D call uncertain. V lost 6 bases and J lost 7, with 15 bases in between. The germline gives CDR1 MNHEY, CDR2 SVGAGI. CDR3 length: 13 amino acids. This CDR3 is CASRPDKSLGYTF. In DNA form, the CDR3 reads TGTGCCAGCAGGCCTGACAAGTCCCTTGGCTACACCTTC.

This clone is labeled medium-sized (0.01 to 0.1%). The chain is built from TRBV2 and TRBJ1-1; perhaps TRBD1 as D (5 bases). This CDR3 has 13 residues. Germline values: CDR1 SNHLY, CDR2 FYNNEI. Between the trimmed V and J ends, which lost 7 bases and 2 bases, there was a span of 11 bases. Written as DNA, the CDR3 is TGTGCCAGCATGAAGGGGCCTAACACTGAAGCTTTCTTT. Encoded protein: CASMKGPNTEAFF.

There are a few counts of this clone. The chain employs TRBV27 and TRBJ1-1; D remains unclear. This CDR3 is built from 14 residues. Trimming stripped 2 bases from V and 1 base from J, with 8 bases between. Germline CDR1 reads MNHEY; CDR2 reads SMNVEV (reference sequence). This chain's CDR3 is CASSLTRWNTEAFF. DNA for the CDR3: TGTGCCAGCAGTTTAACCCGCTGGAACACTGAAGCTTTCTTT.

The rearrangement links TRBV29-1 to TRBJ1-5; TRBD1 agrees at 7 bases. The germline V gene has CDR1 SQVTM and CDR2 ANQGSEA. V lost 7 bases to trimming and J lost 6 bases; unmatched junction nucleotides: 9. There are 13 residues in the CDR3. In nucleotides, the CDR3 is TGCAGCGCCGTGGACAGGCTGGGTCAGCCCCAGCATTTT. This codes for CSAVDRLGQPQHF.

This chain links TRBV27 with TRBJ1-4; 9 bases agree with TRBD1. The length of the CDR3 is 14 residues. The germline V gene encodes CDR1 MNHEY and CDR2 SMNVEV (reference sequence). The trim removed 8 bases at V and 3 bases at J, leaving 4 bases unmatched. The CDR3 here is CASHRQGANEKLFF. The CDR3 nucleotides read TGTGCCAGCCACCGACAGGGGGCTAATGAAAAACTGTTTTTT.

V usage is TRBV28 and J usage is TRBJ1-5; D perhaps matches TRBD1 (6 bases). Germline V gene data show CDR1 as MDHEN and CDR2 as SYDVKM. V was cut by 3 bases and J by 5 bases, with 14 bases left in between. The length of the CDR3 is 15 residues. The CDR3 protein is CASSFPQEGDQPQHF. The CDR3 coding sequence is TGTGCCAGCAGTTTCCCTCAGGAGGGGGATCAGCCCCAGCATTTT.

The V call is TRBV5-1, the J call TRBJ2-3; 9 nucleotides agree with TRBD2. V dropped 3 bases and J dropped 6; count of bases not matched to a gene: 8. CDR1 is SGHRS, CDR2 YFSETQ, per germline. CDR3 length equals 15 residues. The CDR3, as DNA: TGCGCCAGCAGCTCCTTAGCGGGAGCGGGTGATACGCAGTATTTT. It codes for CASSSLAGAGDTQYF.

The chain employs TRBV10-2 and TRBJ1-2, with TRBD1 identical over 7 bases. Germline CDR1 WSHSY, CDR2 SAAADI. V trimming: 2 bases; J trimming: 0 bases; junction bases outside the gene matches: 3. This CDR3 spans 15 amino acids. CDR3 coding DNA: TGCGCCAGCAGTGAGCGAGGGGGCGCTAACTATGGCTACACCTTC. It yields the protein CASSERGGANYGYTF.

The chain links TRBV5-1 to TRBJ1-6; weak D call: TRBD1 (6 bases). The germline V gene has CDR1 SGHRS and CDR2 YFSETQ. Trimming shortened V by 1 base and J by 10 bases, and 15 bases separated the two germline ends. CDR3 length: 15 amino acids. CDR3 coding DNA: TGCGCCAGCAGCTTGAAGGCAGGGGTATCGTCACCCCTCCACTTT. Protein sequence: CASSLKAGVSSPLHF.